These 8 T cell receptor beta chains were sequenced from one sample in a study of CD8 T cells in ankylosing spondylitis. The study's findings and limits: Seven or eight highly homologous variants formed a TCR beta motif that appeared characteristic of ankylosing spondylitis blood.

From the 5' RACE reads, TCRdb called clonotypes with MiXCR, one entry per CDR3 protein. This sample has over 400,000 distinct CDR3 sequences, with about 24% found just once. Antigens of these TCRs are unknown. Sample: blood, either unsorted or a sorted T cell fraction (not recorded which). The receptors derive from a male donor with ankylosing spondylitis.

There are a few counts of this clonotype. V and J are TRBV4-1 and TRBJ2-3; D is undetermined. The V end was cut by 1 base, the J end by 2 bases, with 7 bases between. Germline CDR1 and CDR2: MGHRA and YSYEKL. The CDR3 has 14 residues. This CDR3 is CASSQVGLTDTQYF. The CDR3 DNA reads TGCGCCAGCAGCCAAGTCGGCCTCACAGATACGCAGTATTTT.

The chain has TRBV6-1 and TRBJ1-2, with no clear D. The CDR3 sequence is 14 residues long. Germline V lookup: CDR1 MNHNS, CDR2 SASEGT. The germline V and J ends were trimmed by 7 bases and 8 bases, with 20 bases remaining between them. In nucleotides, the CDR3 is TGTGCCAGCACCTGGGGAGACCGCGGTTACGGCTACACCTTC. Encoded protein: CASTWGDRGYGYTF.

V and J are TRBV7-9 and TRBJ2-7, with a weak D call TRBD1 (6 bases). V lost 3 bases and J lost 5, with 11 bases in between. CDR1 SEHNR and CDR2 FQNEAQ come from the germline V gene (reference sequence). CDR3 length: 13 residues. The CDR3 bases are TGTGCCAGCAGCTTCCAAAACAGGGACGAGCAGTACTTC. Translating it yields CASSFQNRDEQYF. Using reference TRBV7-9 and TRBJ2-7 for the parts outside the CDR3, the full variable domain is DTGVSQNPRHKITKRGQNVTFRCDPISEHNRLYWYRQTLGQGPEFLTYFQNEAQLEKSRLLSDRFSAERPKGSFSTLEIQRTEQGDSAMYLCASSFQNRDEQYFGPGTRLTVT.

The chain is built from TRBV7-2 and TRBJ1-1; weak D call: TRBD1 (5 bases). The CDR3 consists of 16 residues. Germline V gives CDR1 SGHTA, CDR2 FQGNSA. The V end was cut by 1 base, the J end by 5 bases, with 17 bases between. The CDR3 reads CASSLGYMGVRTEAFF. For the CDR3, the DNA is TGTGCCAGCAGCTTAGGTTATATGGGGGTTCGAACTGAAGCTTTCTTT.

The gene calls are TRBV6-5 and TRBJ2-2; D is ambiguous. CDR3 length: 15 residues. Per the germline V gene, CDR1 is MNHEY and CDR2 is SVGAGI. Trimming took off 2 bases at V and 4 bases at J, with 11 bases between the two ends. In DNA, the CDR3 is TGTGCCAGCAGTTACGATCCCACCAGCACCGGGGAGCTGTTTTTT. It codes for CASSYDPTSTGELFF.

This clonotype was recorded only once. At one boundary the junction diverges from the germline segment, which might be a read error. The chain uses TRBV5-6 and TRBJ2-3, with D tentatively TRBD1 (5 bases). CDR1 is SGHDT and CDR2 is YYEEEE in the germline V gene. The CDR3 contains 14 residues. DNA for the CDR3: TGTGCCATCAGCCTTGGGGCGGTCACAGATACGCAGTATTTT. Encoded protein: CAISLGAVTDTQYF.

This clonotype was counted between two and nine times. This sequence joins TRBV2 and TRBJ2-1; D unclear. This CDR3 is built from 13 residues. Germline assignment: CDR1 SNHLY and CDR2 FYNNEI. The V end lost 11 bases, the J end lost 9 bases, and 20 bases lay between the germline ends. CDR3 DNA: TGTGCCGTCCTCCCGGGCCGCCGGGCTGAGCAGTTCTTC. It is translated as CAVLPGRRAEQFF.

There are a few counts of this clonotype. This chain connects TRBV20-1 to TRBJ1-2, with D hard to call. CDR3 length: 13 amino acids. Trimming shortened V by 2 bases and J by 4 bases, and 11 bases separated the two germline ends. Germline V gene lookup returns CDR1 DFQATT and CDR2 SNEGSKA (reference sequence). This chain's CDR3 is CSARSHRVYGYTF. For the CDR3, the DNA is TGCAGTGCTAGATCGCACAGAGTCTATGGCTACACCTTC.